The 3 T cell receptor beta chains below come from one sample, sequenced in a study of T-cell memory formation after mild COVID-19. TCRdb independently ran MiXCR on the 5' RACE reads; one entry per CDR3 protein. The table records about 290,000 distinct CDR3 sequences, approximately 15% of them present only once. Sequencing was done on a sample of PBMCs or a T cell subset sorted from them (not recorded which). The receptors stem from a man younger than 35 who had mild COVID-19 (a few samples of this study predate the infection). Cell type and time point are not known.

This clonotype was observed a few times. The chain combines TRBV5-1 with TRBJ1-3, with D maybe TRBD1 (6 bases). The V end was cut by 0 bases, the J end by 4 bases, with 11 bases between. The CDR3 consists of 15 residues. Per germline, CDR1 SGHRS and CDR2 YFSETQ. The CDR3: CASSLEGGLGNTIYF. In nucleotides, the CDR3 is TGCGCCAGCAGCTTGGAAGGGGGGCTCGGAAACACCATATATTTT.

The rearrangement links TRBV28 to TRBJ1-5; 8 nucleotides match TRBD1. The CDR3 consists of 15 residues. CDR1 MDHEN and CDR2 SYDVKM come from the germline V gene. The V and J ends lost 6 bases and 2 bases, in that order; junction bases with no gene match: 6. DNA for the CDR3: TGTGCCAGCAGACCACAGGGGGAGGGCAATCAGCCCCAGCATTTT. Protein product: CASRPQGEGNQPQHF.

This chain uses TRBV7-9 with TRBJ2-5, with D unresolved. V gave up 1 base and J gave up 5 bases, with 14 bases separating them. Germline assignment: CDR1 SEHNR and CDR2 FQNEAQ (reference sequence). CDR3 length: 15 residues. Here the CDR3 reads CASSLVGSRSETQYF. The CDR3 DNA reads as TGTGCCAGCAGCTTAGTAGGTAGCCGTTCCGAGACCCAGTACTTC.